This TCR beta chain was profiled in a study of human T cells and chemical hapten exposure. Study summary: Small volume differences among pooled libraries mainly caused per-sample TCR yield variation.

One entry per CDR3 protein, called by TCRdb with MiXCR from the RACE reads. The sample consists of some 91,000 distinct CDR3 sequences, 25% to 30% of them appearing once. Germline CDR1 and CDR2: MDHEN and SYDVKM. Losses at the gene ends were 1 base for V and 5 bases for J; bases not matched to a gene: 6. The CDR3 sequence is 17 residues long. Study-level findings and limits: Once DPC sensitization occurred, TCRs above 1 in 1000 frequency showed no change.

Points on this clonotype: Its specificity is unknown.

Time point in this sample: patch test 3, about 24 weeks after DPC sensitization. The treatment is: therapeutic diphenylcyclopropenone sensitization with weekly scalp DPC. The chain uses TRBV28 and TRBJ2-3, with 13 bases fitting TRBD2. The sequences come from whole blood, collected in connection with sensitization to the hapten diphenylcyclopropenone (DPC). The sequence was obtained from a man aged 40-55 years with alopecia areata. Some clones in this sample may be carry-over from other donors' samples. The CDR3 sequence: CASSLSGTSGIRDTQYF. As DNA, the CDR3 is TGTGCCAGCAGTTTATCTGGGACTAGCGGGATTCGAGATACGCAGTATTTT.